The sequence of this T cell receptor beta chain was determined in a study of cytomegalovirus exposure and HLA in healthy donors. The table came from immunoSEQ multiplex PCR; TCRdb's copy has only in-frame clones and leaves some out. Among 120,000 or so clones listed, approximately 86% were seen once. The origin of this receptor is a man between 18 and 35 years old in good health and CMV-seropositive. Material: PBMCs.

CDR3 amino acids: CASSEKGAADTQYF. CDR3 coding DNA: TGTGCCAGCAGTGAGAAGGGGGCCGCAGATACGCAGTATTTT. V gene TRBV6-4 combines with J gene TRBJ2-3, with 7 bases that match TRBD1. Unmatched junction bases numbered 4, after V lost 3 bases and J lost 4 bases. Per germline, CDR1 MRHNA and CDR2 SNTAGT. This CDR3 is built from 14 residues.